Sequencing of this T cell receptor beta chain was carried out in a study of blood T cell repertoires in COVID-19. Study context: The cDNA or gDNA used as material had been derived from T cells, B-cell-depleted T cells, or PBMCs.

The CDR3 consists of 15 residues. The V and J ends lost 5 bases and 3 bases respectively, with 16 bases between them. Germline V lookup: CDR1 SGHAT, CDR2 FQNNGV. Under the authors' procedure: The assay estimated nucleated cells by amplifying reference gene primers. Generated by immunoSEQ multiplex PCR, the TCRdb table keeps only in-frame clones and is missing some. V, J and clone size reflect that table, while D and trimming were determined from the DNA. The table includes under 130,000 clones, more than 70% detected once. V is TRBV11-2 and J is TRBJ1-1; tentative D call: TRBD1 (5 bases). The material sequenced was peripheral blood. The sequence was obtained from a woman aged 60-70 years with acute or convalescent COVID-19. The CDR3 sequence: CASSGVMVGHTEAFF. DNA of the CDR3: TGTGCCAGCAGCGGAGTTATGGTGGGGCACACTGAAGCTTTCTTT. Filled out from reference TRBV11-2 and TRBJ1-1, the complete variable domain reads EAGVAQSPRYKIIEKRQSVAFWCNPISGHATLYWYQQILGQGPKLLIQFQNNGVVDDSQLPKDRFSAERLKGVDSTLKIQPAKLEDSAVYLCASSGVMVGHTEAFFGQGTRLTVV.